The 18 T cell receptor beta chains below come from one sample, sequenced in a study of glioma-infiltrating T cells after dendritic cell vaccination. Only in-frame clones appear in the TCRdb table, and some are missing; sequencing was by immunoSEQ multiplex PCR. The sample shows roughly 47,000 clones, less than 90% of them seen only once. The material was blood, obtained before dendritic cell vaccination. The receptors shown here come from a human donor with glioblastoma.

V usage is TRBV14 and J usage is TRBJ2-6, with D uncertain. The CDR3 has 15 amino acids. Germline CDR1 reads SGHDN; CDR2 reads FVKESK. V lost 4 bases, J lost 0 bases, and 7 bases lay in between. CDR3 DNA sequence: TGTGCCAGCAGCCCTAGTAGCTCTGGGGCCAACGTCCTGACTTTC. Translation: CASSPSSSGANVLTF.

This chain connects TRBV29-1 to TRBJ2-7; a possible D gene is TRBD1 (6 bases). CDR1 and CDR2 from the germline V gene are SQVTM and ANQGSEA. With 6 bases removed from V and 6 bases from J, the gap between germline ends came to 15 bases. This CDR3 has 12 residues. CDR3 nucleotides: TGCAGCGTAAAACCTACAGGGCGCGAGCAGTACTTC. This gives the protein CSVKPTGREQYF.

The chain uses TRBV6-5 and TRBJ1-1; D might be TRBD1 (5 bases). V gave up 7 bases and J gave up 4 bases, with 19 bases separating them. The germline V gene encodes CDR1 MNHEY and CDR2 SVGAGI. This CDR3 is 15 amino acids long. The CDR3 loop is CASIGALGLSTEAFF. The CDR3 coding sequence is TGTGCCAGCATTGGGGCGCTAGGGCTCAGCACTGAAGCTTTCTTT.

The CDR3 sequence: CASSLIRVNTEAFF. In DNA form, the CDR3 reads TGTGCCAGCAGCCTGATCAGGGTGAACACTGAAGCTTTCTTT. The chain uses TRBV5-6 and TRBJ1-1; possibly TRBD1 for D (5 bases). V gave up 4 bases and J gave up 0 bases, with 10 bases separating them. Germline V gives CDR1 SGHDT, CDR2 YYEEEE. The CDR3 is 14 residues long. The whole variable domain, filled in from reference TRBV5-6 and TRBJ1-1, reads DAGVTQSPTHLIKTRGQQVTLRCSPKSGHDTVSWYQQALGQGPQFIFQYYEEEERQRGNFPDRFSGHQFPNYSSELNVNALLLGDSALYLCASSLIRVNTEAFFGQGTRLTVV.

The rearrangement joins TRBV19 to TRBJ1-3; D is ambiguous. The germline V gene has CDR1 LNHDA and CDR2 SQIVND (reference sequence). CDR3 length: 15 amino acids. Trimming took 7 bases from V and 0 from J, leaving 13 bases between them. The CDR3, as DNA: TGTGCCAGTATTCCCCGGGTCCTCTCTGGAAACACCATATATTTT. The encoded protein is CASIPRVLSGNTIYF.

V gene TRBV11-2 combines with J gene TRBJ2-3; weak D call: TRBD1 (6 bases). Germline lookup yields CDR1 SGHAT and CDR2 FQNNGV. This CDR3 spans 13 amino acids. Trimming removed 5 bases from V and 5 bases from J, with 11 bases in between. This CDR3 is CASSHRTEDTQYF. DNA for the CDR3: TGTGCCAGCAGCCATCGGACAGAAGATACGCAGTATTTT. Full variable domain (missing parts from reference TRBV11-2 and TRBJ2-3): EAGVAQSPRYKIIEKRQSVAFWCNPISGHATLYWYQQILGQGPKLLIQFQNNGVVDDSQLPKDRFSAERLKGVDSTLKIQPAKLEDSAVYLCASSHRTEDTQYFGPGTRLTVL.

The gene calls are TRBV28 and TRBJ1-1; possible D gene TRBD1, 5 bases. This CDR3 has 14 amino acids. The V end was cut by 2 bases, the J end by 0 bases, with 7 bases between. The germline CDR1 and CDR2 sequences are MDHEN and SYDVKM. Here the CDR3 reads CASSLAQVNTEAFF. The CDR3 DNA follows: TGTGCCAGCAGTTTAGCACAGGTGAACACTGAAGCTTTCTTT.

The rearrangement joins TRBV6-1 to TRBJ2-1; TRBD2 aligns across 10 bases. Germline loops: CDR1 MNHNS, CDR2 SASEGT. With V trimmed by 8 bases and J by 0 bases, 4 bases remained unmatched. This CDR3 region has 15 residues. CDR3 protein: CASLSGGISYNEQFF. Here the CDR3 DNA reads TGTGCCAGCCTTAGCGGGGGGATCTCCTACAATGAGCAGTTCTTC.

The DNA of the CDR3 is TGTGCCAGTAGAGAACAGGGGGGTAAATTCAATGAGCAGTTCTTC. It encodes CASREQGGKFNEQFF. This rearrangement joins TRBV19 to TRBJ2-1, with 8 nucleotides matching TRBD1. The CDR3 spans 15 residues. Germline trimming cut 6 bases from V and 6 bases from J; bases unmatched to any gene: 10. Germline assignment: CDR1 LNHDA and CDR2 SQIVND (reference sequence). The full variable domain, in which reference TRBV19 and TRBJ2-1 provide the parts outside the CDR3, is DGGITQSPKYLFRKEGQNVTLSCEQNLNHDAMYWYRQDPGQGLRLIYYSQIVNDFQKGDIAEGYSVSREKKESFPLTVTSAQKNPTAFYLCASREQGGKFNEQFFGPGTRLTVL.

The chain has TRBV28 and TRBJ1-5, with a possible D match to TRBD1 (5 bases). There are 14 residues in the CDR3. Between the trimmed V and J ends, which lost 2 bases and 6 bases, there was a span of 11 bases. The germline V gene encodes CDR1 MDHEN and CDR2 SYDVKM. CDR3 in DNA: TGTGCCAGCAGTTTAGTACGGGGGACTCAGCCCCAGCATTTT. Its translation is CASSLVRGTQPQHF.

J is TRBJ1-5 and V is TRBV5-1; 9 positions agree with TRBD1. Trimming at V came to 4 bases and at J to 0 bases, leaving 5 bases not matched to a gene. CDR1 and CDR2 (germline): SGHRS, YFSETQ. This CDR3 comprises 16 residues. The CDR3 DNA follows: TGCGCCAGCAGCAGAGGGACAGGGAATAGCAATCAGCCCCAGCATTTT. This translates into CASSRGTGNSNQPQHF.

This chain connects TRBV30 to TRBJ1-4; TRBD1 aligns across 7 bases. Trimming cost V 3 bases and J 7 bases; bases outside gene matches: 14. CDR1 is GTSNPN and CDR2 is SVGIG in the germline V gene (reference sequence). The CDR3 loop spans 16 amino acids. The CDR3 protein is CAWSYRQGGASEKLFF. CDR3 in DNA: TGTGCCTGGAGCTACAGACAGGGCGGGGCTAGTGAAAAACTGTTTTTT.

V and J are TRBV19 and TRBJ2-5; D gene ambiguous. The J call may be faulty, since TRBJ2-7 better matches the DNA end. The germline V gene has CDR1 LNHDA and CDR2 SQIVND (reference sequence). This CDR3 spans 13 amino acids. CDR3 nucleotide sequence: TGTGCCAGTAGGAGCCTGAGCTCCTACGAGCAGTACTTC. It yields the protein CASRSLSSYEQYF.

This chain uses TRBV5-4 with TRBJ2-7; possibly TRBD2 for D (6 bases). CDR3 length equals 15 residues. Trimming cost V 4 bases and J 2 bases, with 16 bases left between them. Germline CDR1 is SGHNT and CDR2 is YYREEE (reference sequence). The CDR3 nucleotides are TGTGCCAGCAGCCTCGGGACTCTGTCCACCTACGAGCAGTACTTC. Its protein is CASSLGTLSTYEQYF.

The chain uses TRBV6-5 and TRBJ1-5; 10 nucleotides agree with TRBD1. From germline, CDR1 is MNHEY and CDR2 SVGAGI. This CDR3 contains 15 residues. J lost 6 bases, V lost 4 bases, and 6 bases had no gene match. CDR3 residues: CASSFGTGESQPQHF. The CDR3 DNA reads as TGTGCCAGCAGTTTCGGGACAGGGGAGAGTCAGCCCCAGCATTTT.

Details on this clone: At the DNA level, this CDR3 is encoded by other sequences in the same sample as well. This rearrangement joins TRBV7-9 to TRBJ2-7, with unresolved D. V was trimmed by 1 base and J by 6 bases, leaving 13 bases between them. This CDR3 is built from 14 residues. Per the germline V gene, CDR1 is SEHNR and CDR2 is FQNEAQ (reference sequence). The CDR3 nucleotides are TGTGCCAGCAGCTTAGAACCTCAGGTTTCCGAGCAGTACTTC. As protein: CASSLEPQVSEQYF.

V usage is TRBV5-1 and J usage is TRBJ1-5; a weak D match, TRBD1 (5 bases). In germline, CDR1 is SGHRS, CDR2 YFSETQ. This CDR3 has 15 amino acids. The V end was cut by 3 bases, the J end by 2 bases, with 12 bases between. CDR3 amino acids: CASSSVGGGNQPQHF. In DNA, the CDR3 is TGCGCCAGCAGCTCGGTGGGGGGGGGCAATCAGCCCCAGCATTTT.

The V gene is TRBV7-6, the J gene TRBJ1-1; no definite D call. The V end lost 8 bases, the J end lost 1 base, and 11 bases lay between the germline ends. CDR3 length: 13 amino acids. CDR1 is SGHVS, CDR2 FNYEAQ, per germline. The CDR3 protein is CASGRNRNTEAFF. The CDR3 region has the DNA TGTGCCAGCGGCCGGAACAGGAACACTGAAGCTTTCTTT.